Each of the 18 T cell receptor beta chains below was sequenced from the same sample in a study of spatial heterogeneity in lung cancer. Regarding time point: sample taken at primary tumor resection. Whole RNA obtained from tumor, nontumor lung or frozen PBMC underwent sequencing without sorting. TCRdb redid the calling of the 5' RACE reads with MiXCR, one entry per CDR3 protein. The profile covers tens of thousands of distinct CDR3 sequences, with 8.4% appearing a single time and more than 13% taken by the ten largest. This sample comprised PBMCs, obtained at surgery. Receptors originate from a female donor with early-stage non-small cell lung cancer.

Ten or more counts support this clonotype. The chain uses TRBV28 and TRBJ1-2; D possibly corresponds to TRBD1 (5 bases). Germline CDR1 MDHEN, CDR2 SYDVKM. Trimming pared 4 bases from V and 8 bases from J, leaving 14 bases between. CDR3 size: 13 residues. The CDR3 DNA follows: TGTGCCAGCAGTTCCGGACAATATGTCGGCTACACCTTC. This gives the protein CASSSGQYVGYTF.

This clonotype was found many times. This chain uses TRBV11-2 with TRBJ2-1, with D perhaps TRBD1 (6 bases). The germline V gene has CDR1 SGHAT and CDR2 FQNNGV. Deletions cut 1 base from V and 4 bases from J, with 8 bases between. The CDR3 length is 14 residues. In DNA, the CDR3 is TGTGCCAGCAGCTTAGGGCAGGGGTACAATGAGCAGTTCTTC. Its protein is CASSLGQGYNEQFF.

About this clonotype itself: This clone may be a read error of a much larger clone one base away. V gene TRBV12-3 or TRBV12-4 combines with J gene TRBJ2-3, with TRBD1 as a possible D gene (6 bases). The CDR3 runs 13 residues. V dropped 8 bases and J dropped 4 bases, with 13 bases sitting between them. The CDR3 region is CASSQKGADTQYF. DNA for the CDR3: TGTGCCAGCTCCCAAAAGGGGGCAGATACGCAGTATTTT.

V is TRBV3-1 and J is TRBJ2-7, with a weak D call TRBD1 (6 bases). The ends were cut back, 1 base at V and 12 bases at J, with 16 bases in the middle. The germline V gene encodes CDR1 LGHDT and CDR2 YNNKEL (reference sequence). CDR3 length: 13 residues. The CDR3 sequence: CASSQVWDTPMYV. The CDR3 DNA sequence: TGTGCCAGCAGCCAAGTATGGGACACCCCCATGTACGTC.

This clonotype appeared many times. The J gene is TRBJ1-3, the V gene TRBV6-5, with D uncertain. V shed 6 bases and J shed 2 bases, with 14 bases lying between them. The length of the CDR3 is 15 residues. CDR1 and CDR2 from the germline V gene are MNHEY and SVGAGI. The CDR3 sequence is CASSRGRHTGNTIYF. For the CDR3, the DNA is TGTGCCAGCAGCCGCGGACGGCATACTGGAAACACCATATATTTT.

Regarding this clonotype: This may arise from a read error, as a much more abundant clone is one base away. This sequence joins TRBV6-5 and TRBJ2-2; D possibly corresponds to TRBD1 (6 bases). This CDR3 has 14 amino acids. From germline, CDR1 is MNHEY and CDR2 SVGAGI. This CDR3 is CASSRTANTGALFF. CDR3 nucleotide sequence: TGTGCCAGCAGCCGGACAGCGAACACCGGGGCGCTGTTTTTT.

This clonotype was found many times. The V call is TRBV7-2, the J call TRBJ1-1, with 8 bases identical to TRBD1. The CDR3 runs 15 residues. Germline V gene lookup returns CDR1 SGHTA and CDR2 FQGNSA. V gave up 1 base and J gave up 4 bases; unmatched junction bases: 5. The CDR3 nucleotides are TGTGCCAGCAGCTTAGAAGGACAGGGAGGCACTGAAGCTTTCTTT. It is translated as CASSLEGQGGTEAFF.

This clonotype showed up just a few times. The chain has TRBV7-2 and TRBJ2-3; 9 bases fit TRBD2. This CDR3 has 16 residues. J lost 4 bases, V lost 2 bases, and 7 bases had no gene match. Germline loops: CDR1 SGHTA, CDR2 FQGNSA. CDR3 nucleotides: TGTGCCAGCAGCTTAACTGGCGGGGGGGCTTCAGATACGCAGTATTTT. It specifies CASSLTGGGASDTQYF.

The genes are TRBV2 and TRBJ2-2; 10 positions agree with TRBD1. V trimming: 5 bases; J trimming: 7 bases; junction bases outside the gene matches: 7. This CDR3 has 15 residues. Germline CDR1 reads SNHLY; CDR2 reads FYNNEI. In DNA, the CDR3 is TGTGCCAGCAGTAAAGACAGGGGGCTCGGCGGGGAGCTGTTTTTT. As protein: CASSKDRGLGGELFF.

This clonotype showed up just a few times. The rearrangement joins TRBV12-3 or TRBV12-4 to TRBJ2-2, with a weak D call TRBD1 (6 bases). The CDR3 is made up of 14 amino acids. Between the trimmed V and J ends, which lost 4 bases and 4 bases, there was a span of 10 bases. As DNA, the CDR3 is TGTGCCAGCAGTTATCAGGGGACCACCGGGGAGCTGTTTTTT. This codes for CASSYQGTTGELFF.

The sample holds many counts of this clonotype. The rearrangement joins TRBV9 to TRBJ2-7, with TRBD2 identical over 9 bases. With V trimmed by 2 bases and J by 0 bases, 6 bases remained unmatched. Per the germline V gene, CDR1 is SGDLS and CDR2 is YYNGEE. The length of the CDR3 is 16 residues. The CDR3 bases are TGTGCCAGCAGCGTTGGTAGCGGGAGCGGCTCCTACGAGCAGTACTTC. This gives the protein CASSVGSGSGSYEQYF.

At least ten counts were recorded for this clonotype. V is TRBV7-7 and J is TRBJ2-2; a weak D match, TRBD2 (5 bases). Trimming took off 5 bases at V and 3 bases at J, with 13 bases between the two ends. The CDR3 contains 15 residues. In germline, CDR1 is SSHAT, CDR2 FNYEAQ (reference sequence). This CDR3 is CASSRTSADTGELFF. Here the CDR3 DNA reads TGTGCCAGCAGCCGAACTAGTGCGGACACCGGGGAGCTGTTTTTT.

This clonotype showed up just a few times. The V and J genes are TRBV7-9 and TRBJ1-1; no clear D. The CDR3 is 14 amino acids. Germline V CDR1 and CDR2: SEHNR, FQNEAQ (reference sequence). Trimming shortened V by 9 bases and J by 1 base, and 15 bases separated the two germline ends. CDR3: CASRRAEGNTEAFF. CDR3 nucleotides: TGTGCCAGTAGGCGGGCCGAGGGGAACACTGAAGCTTTCTTT.

This clonotype was observed a handful of times. This chain joins TRBV3-1 and TRBJ1-1; D may be TRBD1 (5 bases). V lost 1 base to trimming and J lost 2 bases, with 8 bases between them. Germline lookup yields CDR1 LGHDT and CDR2 YNNKEL (reference sequence). This CDR3 has 14 residues. The CDR3 loop reads CASSQGQINTEAFF. Written as DNA, the CDR3 is TGTGCCAGCAGCCAAGGACAGATCAACACTGAAGCTTTCTTT. Filled out from reference TRBV3-1 and TRBJ1-1, the complete variable domain reads DTAVSQTPKYLVTQMGNDKSIKCEQNLGHDTMYWYKQDSKKFLKIMFSYNNKELIINETVPNRFSPKSPDKAHLNLHINSLELGDSAVYFCASSQGQINTEAFFGQGTRLTVV.

This clonotype was seen only a few times. The V gene is TRBV3-1, the J gene TRBJ2-5; no clear D gene. The germline gives CDR1 LGHDT, CDR2 YNNKEL (reference sequence). The CDR3 contains 13 residues. V was cut by 3 bases and J by 5 bases, with 10 bases left in between. The CDR3 nucleotides are TGTGCCAGCAGCCATGGTAGGATGGAGACCCAGTACTTC. As protein: CASSHGRMETQYF.

This clonotype turned up a few times. The genes are TRBV7-9 and TRBJ1-2, with 8 nucleotides matching TRBD1. The CDR3 length is 15 residues. CDR1 is SEHNR, CDR2 FQNEAQ, per germline (reference sequence). V lost 5 bases, J lost 1 base, and 6 bases stayed unmatched. The CDR3 bases are TGTGCCAGCAGCGAGGGACAGGCTCTTAACTATGGCTACACCTTC. Protein: CASSEGQALNYGYTF.

This clonotype was observed a few times. V and J are TRBV10-3 and TRBJ2-1, with TRBD1 identical over 8 bases. V was clipped by 8 bases and J by 3 bases; unmatched bases: 6. Germline V CDR1 and CDR2: ENHRY, SYGVKD. The CDR3 has 14 amino acids. The CDR3 reads CAIRPDRDYNEQFF. The CDR3 DNA reads TGTGCCATCCGGCCGGACAGGGACTACAATGAGCAGTTCTTC.

In this sample, this clonotype turned up a few times. The chain uses TRBV11-3 and TRBJ1-1, with 8 bases matching TRBD1. V was pared by 5 bases and J by 4 bases, with 9 bases of the junction left unmatched. The CDR3 length is 15 residues. CDR1 and CDR2 (germline): SGHNT, YENEEA. The CDR3 sequence: CASSPGGRESTEAFF. As DNA, the CDR3 is TGTGCCAGCAGCCCAGGGGGCAGGGAGAGCACTGAAGCTTTCTTT.